This T cell receptor (beta chain) emerged from a study of blood T cell repertoires in COVID-19. Looking at the study overall: PBMCs, B-cell-depleted T cells, or T cells provided the cDNA or gDNA that made up the material.

CDR3 length equals 11 residues. Germline-derived CDR1 and CDR2 are SEHNR and FQNEAQ (reference sequence). The ends were cut back, 6 bases at V and 7 bases at J, with 9 bases in the middle. Under the authors' procedure: Amplification from reference gene primers served as the basis for estimated nucleated cell counts. This table comes from immunoSEQ multiplex PCR, and its TCRdb copy is limited to in-frame clones, with some not included. V, J and clone size are taken as reported in that table, and D and trimming were inferred from the DNA itself. The sample holds fewer than 350,000 clones, 85% seen once.

The V call is TRBV7-9, the J call TRBJ1-1; D is uncertain. The sequenced sample consisted of PBMCs or T cells enriched from blood (not recorded which). This clonotype was sampled from a woman aged 50 to 60 who had recovered from COVID-19. CDR3 sequence: CASSHSFEAFF. The DNA of the CDR3 is TGTGCCAGCAGTCACAGCTTTGAAGCTTTCTTT.